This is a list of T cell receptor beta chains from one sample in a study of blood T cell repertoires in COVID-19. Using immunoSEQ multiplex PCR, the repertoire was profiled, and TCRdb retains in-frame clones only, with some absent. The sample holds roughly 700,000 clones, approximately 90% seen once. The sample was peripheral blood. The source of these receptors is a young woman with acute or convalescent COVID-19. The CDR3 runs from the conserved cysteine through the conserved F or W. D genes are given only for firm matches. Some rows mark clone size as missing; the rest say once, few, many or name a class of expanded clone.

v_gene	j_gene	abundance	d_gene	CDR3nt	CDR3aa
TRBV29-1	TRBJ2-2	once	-	TGCAGCGCTGGAGCGGGGAACACCGGGGAGCTGTTTTTT	CSAGAGNTGELFF
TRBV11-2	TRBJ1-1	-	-	TGTGCCACCGGTCGGGGTAACACTGAAGCTTTCTTT	CATGRGNTEAFF
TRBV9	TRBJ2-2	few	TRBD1	TGTGCCAGCACCAGGACAGGGATGAACACCGGGGAGCTGTTTTTT	CASTRTGMNTGELFF
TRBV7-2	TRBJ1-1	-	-	TGTGCCAGCAGCTACTATTACCGGGACAATGAAGCTTTCTTT	CASSYYYRDNEAFF
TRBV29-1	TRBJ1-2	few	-	TGCAGCGTTGAGATCGGGGGAGGGGCGGGCTATGGCTACACCTTC	CSVEIGGGAGYGYTF
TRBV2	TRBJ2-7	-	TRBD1	TGTGCCAGCAGTGAAGGGGGGACAGCCTACGAGCAGTACTTC	CASSEGGTAYEQYF
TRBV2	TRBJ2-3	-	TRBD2	TGTGCCAGCAGTGGCGACCTTAGCGGGGGGAGCACAGATACGCAGTATTTT	CASSGDLSGGSTDTQYF
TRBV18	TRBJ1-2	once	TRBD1	TGTGCCAGCTCACCAGAGACAGGGGGGCATGGCTACACCTTC	CASSPETGGHGYTF
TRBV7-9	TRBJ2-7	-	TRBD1	TGTGCCAGCAGCTTAGAGGGACAGGCCTACGAGCAGTACTTC	CASSLEGQAYEQYF
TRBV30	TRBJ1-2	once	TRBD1	TGTGCCTGGAGGACAGGGGGCGAGCCGGGCTACACCTTC	CAWRTGGEPGYTF
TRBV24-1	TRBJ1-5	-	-	TGTGCCACCAGTGACACCCCGGACGGGAACCTCCAGGATCAGCCCCAGCATTTT	CATSDTPDGNLQDQPQHF
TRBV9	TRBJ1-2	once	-	TGTGCCAGCAGCGTAGCCAGGGAGGCTTATGGCTACACCTTC	CASSVAREAYGYTF
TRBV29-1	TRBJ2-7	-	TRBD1	TGCAGCTTTAGACAGGGGGACCACTACGAGCAGTACTTC	CSFRQGDHYEQYF
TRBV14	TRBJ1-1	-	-	TGTGCCAGCAGCCTAAATCACGGGTCGGGCACTGAAGCTTTCTTT	CASSLNHGSGTEAFF
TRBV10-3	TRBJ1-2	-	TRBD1	TGTGCCATCAACTCCGGACAGGGGGGTGGCTACACCTTC	CAINSGQGGGYTF
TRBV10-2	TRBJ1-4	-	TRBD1	TGCGCCAGCAGTGAGCCAGGGGGCGGGGAAAAACTGTTTTTT	CASSEPGGGEKLFF
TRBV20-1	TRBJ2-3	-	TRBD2	TGCAGTGCTAGTTACGGGGGGACAGATACGCAGTATTTT	CSASYGGTDTQYF
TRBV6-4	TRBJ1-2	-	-	TGTGCCAGCAGTGACTCGGTAGGGGCCCCATCCGAGTACACCTTC	CASSDSVGAPSEYTF
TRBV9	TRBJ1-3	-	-	TGTGCCAGCAGCGTGCGTACCTCCGACATAGTCTCTGGAAACACCATATATTTT	CASSVRTSDIVSGNTIYF
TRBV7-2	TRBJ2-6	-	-	TGTGCCAGCAGCCTAGGGGCAGGGGTTGGGGCCAACGTCCTGACTTTC	CASSLGAGVGANVLTF
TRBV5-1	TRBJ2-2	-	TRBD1	TGCGCCAGCAGCTACCAACCAGCGGGACAGGGTTCCACCGGGGAGCTGTTTTTT	CASSYQPAGQGSTGELFF
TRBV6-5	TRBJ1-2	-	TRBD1	TGTGCCAGCAGTTACGTCCTGACAGGGGGGGATGGCTACACCTTC	CASSYVLTGGDGYTF
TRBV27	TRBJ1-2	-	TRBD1	TGTGCCAGCAGAACAGGGGCGGAAGGCTACACCTTC	CASRTGAEGYTF
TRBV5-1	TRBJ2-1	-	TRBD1	TGCGCCAGCAGCTTGGGACAGGGGGCGCAAAGTTTAATGGATGAGCAGTTCTTC	CASSLGQGAQSLMDEQFF
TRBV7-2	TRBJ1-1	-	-	TGTGCCAGCAGCTTCGGTGCGGGTAACACTGAAGCTTTCTTT	CASSFGAGNTEAFF
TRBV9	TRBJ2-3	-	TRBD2	TGTGCCAGCAGCACGAGGACTAGCGGGGGGCCGTATGATACGCAGTATTTT	CASSTRTSGGPYDTQYF
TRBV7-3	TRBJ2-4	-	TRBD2	TGTGCCAGCAGCTTACACGGGGGGGCCTTCGCCAAAAACATTCAGTACTTC	CASSLHGGAFAKNIQYF
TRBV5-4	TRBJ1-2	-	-	TGTGCCAGCAGCGAGAGTTTGAACTATGGCTACACCTTC	CASSESLNYGYTF
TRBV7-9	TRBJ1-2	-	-	TGTGCCAGCAGCTTAGGTATGGGGGGAGCTGGCTACACCTTC	CASSLGMGGAGYTF
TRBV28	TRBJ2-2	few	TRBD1	TGTGCCACCACTACCACGAGACAGGGATCCGGGGAGCTGTTTTTT	CATTTTRQGSGELFF
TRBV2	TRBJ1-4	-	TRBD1	TGTGCCAGCAGTCAGGGACAGAATGAAAAACTGTTTTTT	CASSQGQNEKLFF
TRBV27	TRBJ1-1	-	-	TGTGCCAGCAGTTTTGTCCCTACGAACACTGAAGCTTTCTTT	CASSFVPTNTEAFF
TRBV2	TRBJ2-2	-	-	TGTGCCAGCAGTCCCACAGGGGAGCTGTTTTTT	CASSPTGELFF
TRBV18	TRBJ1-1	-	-	TGTGCCAGCTCACCAGGGGCACCTTATATGAACACTGAAGCTTTCTTT	CASSPGAPYMNTEAFF
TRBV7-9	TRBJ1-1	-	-	TGTGCCAGCAGCTTACCAGTTGCGAACACTGAAGCTTTCTTT	CASSLPVANTEAFF
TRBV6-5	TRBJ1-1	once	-	TGTGCCAGCAGCTCTCTAGGAGTCCTGAACACTGAAGCTTTCTTT	CASSSLGVLNTEAFF
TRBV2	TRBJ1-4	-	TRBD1	TGTGCCAGCAAGTGGGAGACAGGGGGAAGTGAAAAACTGTTTTTT	CASKWETGGSEKLFF
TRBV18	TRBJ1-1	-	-	TGTGCCAGCTCAGAGGGTCAGGTGAACACTGAAGCTTTCTTT	CASSEGQVNTEAFF
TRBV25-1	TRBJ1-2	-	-	TGTGCCAGCAACCAGGGTCATGGCTACACCTTC	CASNQGHGYTF
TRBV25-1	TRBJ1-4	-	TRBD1	TGTGCCAGCAGTAAACCGGGACAGGGAGCAACTAATGAAAAACTGTTTTTT	CASSKPGQGATNEKLFF
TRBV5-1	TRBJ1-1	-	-	TGCGCCAGCAGGGGGATGGGGGCGAGAACTGAAGCTTTCTTT	CASRGMGARTEAFF
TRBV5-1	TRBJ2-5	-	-	TGCGCCAGCAGCTTGGTTGCGCCCCAAGAGACCCAGTACTTC	CASSLVAPQETQYF
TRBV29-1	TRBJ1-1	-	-	TGCAGCGGTTCGAAACAGGGTCCTGAAGCTTTCTTT	CSGSKQGPEAFF